The clone carrying this TCR beta chain has only a few counts. Its antigen is unidentified. Trimming took 3 bases from V and 4 from J; bases not matched to a gene: 2. CDR1 is MNHNS and CDR2 is SASEGT in the germline V gene. This CDR3 comprises 14 residues. This entry is derived from a study of identical twins. Regarding the study as a whole: Compared with models, monozygotic twins showed more out-of-frame TCR alpha sharing. Out-of-frame alpha sequences shared between twins exhibited an excess of low generation probability.

Donors uniformly comprised healthy Caucasians. TCRdb used MiXCR to reprocess the 5' RACE reads, holding one entry per CDR3 protein. This sample carries 1,800,000 or so distinct CDR3 sequences, around a third of them seen once, and the ten largest clones take about 0.25%. What was sequenced was cord blood. The genes are TRBV6-1 and TRBJ2-1; 8 bases match TRBD2. The receptor was isolated from a newborn girl in good health. The CDR3 loop is CASSEVAGYNEQFF. CDR3 nucleotide sequence: TGTGCCAGCAGTGAGGTAGCGGGGTACAATGAGCAGTTCTTC.